These 7 T cell receptor beta chains share one sample of origin, sequenced in a study of T cells in Graves' hyperthyroidism and ophthalmopathy. TCR beta CDR3 regions were amplified from RNA. With the HTBI primer set, the TCR CDR3 went through a first round of RT-PCR. MiXCR was run by TCRdb on the multiplex PCR reads, yielding one entry per CDR3 protein. Found here are approximately 700,000 distinct CDR3 sequences, about 15% of them singletons; the top ten hold under 9.5%. Specimen: blood. Source of these receptors: a man aged 18-30 years with Graves' hyperthyroidism.

This chain uses TRBV20-1 with TRBJ2-7; tentative D call: TRBD2 (5 bases). The germline V and J ends were trimmed by 3 bases and 6 bases, with 18 bases remaining between them. The V gene's germline CDR1 is DFQATT and CDR2 SNEGSKA (reference sequence). The CDR3 totals 14 residues. The CDR3 DNA is TGCAGTGCTAGTAAACCCAGTGGGAGTGGCGAGCAGTACTTC. As protein: CSASKPSGSGEQYF.

This clonotype was counted many times. The gene calls are TRBV12-3 or TRBV12-4 and TRBJ2-7; no definite D call. V dropped 4 bases and J dropped 0 bases, with 7 bases sitting between them. This CDR3 contains 13 residues. DNA for the CDR3: TGTGCCAGCAGTTGGCAGGTCTCCTACGAGCAGTACTTC. It encodes CASSWQVSYEQYF.

This clonotype showed up just a few times. The chain employs TRBV6-5 and TRBJ2-2; D could derive from TRBD1 or TRBD2 (6 bases each). V shed 2 bases and J shed 4 bases, with 11 bases lying between them. The CDR3 sequence is 15 residues long. From germline, CDR1 is MNHEY and CDR2 SVGAGI. CDR3: CASSYRGQGTGELFF. In DNA, the CDR3 is TGTGCCAGCAGTTACCGGGGGCAGGGCACCGGGGAGCTGTTTTTT.

This clonotype was recorded a few times. The chain links TRBV19 to TRBJ2-7, with 8 nucleotides matching TRBD1. Looked up from germline, CDR1 is LNHDA and CDR2 is SQIVND (reference sequence). J gave up 4 bases and V 4 bases, and 6 bases lay outside the gene matches. CDR3 length: 14 residues. CDR3 sequence reads: CASSTWTGSYEQYF. The CDR3 DNA is TGTGCCAGTAGTACCTGGACAGGGTCTTACGAGCAGTACTTC.

This clonotype appeared many times. J is TRBJ2-5 and V is TRBV27, with D possibly matching TRBD2 (6 bases). Germline V gives CDR1 MNHEY, CDR2 SMNVEV (reference sequence). The V end lost 8 bases, the J end lost 5 bases, and 12 bases lay between the germline ends. CDR3 size: 12 residues. CDR3 nucleotide sequence: TGTGCCAGCGGAGGGCTTGCGGAGACCCAGTACTTC. Translating gives CASGGLAETQYF.

This clonotype was seen many times. The genes are TRBV20-1 and TRBJ1-1; D is uncertain. This CDR3 spans 13 amino acids. Looked up from germline, CDR1 is DFQATT and CDR2 is SNEGSKA (reference sequence). The ends were cut back, 3 bases at V and 1 base at J, with 9 bases in the middle. CDR3 in amino acids: CSARPPGNTEAFF. CDR3 nucleotides: TGCAGTGCTAGGCCCCCTGGGAACACTGAAGCTTTCTTT.

The sample holds a few counts of this clonotype. V and J are TRBV6-2 or TRBV6-3 and TRBJ2-7; 10 nucleotides match TRBD1. Looked up from germline, CDR1 is MNHEY and CDR2 is SVGEGT. The CDR3 totals 15 residues. V lost 6 bases and J lost 6; bases outside the gene matches: 11. The CDR3 bases are TGTGCCAGCAGCCTGACCGGGACAGGGGTTAGCGAGCAGTACTTC. Its protein product is CASSLTGTGVSEQYF.